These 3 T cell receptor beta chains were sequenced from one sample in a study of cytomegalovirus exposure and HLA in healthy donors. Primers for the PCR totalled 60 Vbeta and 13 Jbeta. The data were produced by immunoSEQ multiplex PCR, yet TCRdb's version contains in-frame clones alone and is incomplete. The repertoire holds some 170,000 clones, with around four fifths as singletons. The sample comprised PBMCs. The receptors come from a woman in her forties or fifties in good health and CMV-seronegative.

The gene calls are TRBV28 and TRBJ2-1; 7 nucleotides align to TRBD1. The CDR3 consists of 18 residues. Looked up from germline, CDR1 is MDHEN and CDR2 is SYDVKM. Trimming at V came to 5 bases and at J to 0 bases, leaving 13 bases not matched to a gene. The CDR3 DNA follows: TGTGCCAGCAGTCCAGGGGGAGCCTTAGTCAGCTCCTACAATGAGCAGTTCTTC. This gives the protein CASSPGGALVSSYNEQFF.

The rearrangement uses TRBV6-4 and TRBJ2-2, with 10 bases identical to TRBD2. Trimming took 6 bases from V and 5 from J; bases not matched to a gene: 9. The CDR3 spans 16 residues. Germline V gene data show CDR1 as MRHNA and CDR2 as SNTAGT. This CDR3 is CASRGLAGVLTGELFF. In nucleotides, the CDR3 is TGTGCCAGCAGAGGTCTAGCGGGAGTTCTGACCGGGGAGCTGTTTTTT.

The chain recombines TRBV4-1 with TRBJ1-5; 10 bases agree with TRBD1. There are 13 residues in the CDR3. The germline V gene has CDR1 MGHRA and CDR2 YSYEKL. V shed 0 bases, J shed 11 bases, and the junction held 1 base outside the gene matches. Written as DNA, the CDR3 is TGCGCCAGCAGCCAAGAAGGGACAGGGGCCCAGCATTTT. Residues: CASSQEGTGAQHF.